These T cell receptor beta chains were read from a single sample in a study of T cells in Graves' hyperthyroidism and ophthalmopathy. Using its own MiXCR run on the multiplex PCR reads, TCRdb lists one record per CDR3 protein. The table shows nearly 110,000 distinct CDR3 sequences, with roughly 15% occurring only once. Sequenced input: blood. All receptors come from a woman between 45 and 60 years old with Graves' hyperthyroidism. The CDR3 runs from the conserved cysteine through the conserved F or W. Clone size, where shown, is once, few, many, or a class for clones that have expanded.

V gene	clone size	J gene	CDR3 protein
TRBV29-1	many	TRBJ1-1	CSVEAREGTTNTEAFF
TRBV11-2	many	TRBJ1-1	CASSFSTSLRGAFF
TRBV19	few	TRBJ2-1	CASSISPGVYNEQFF
TRBV30	many	TRBJ1-1	CAWSPNGGTEAFF
TRBV5-4	-	TRBJ2-2	CASSFNRASGELFF
TRBV19	few	TRBJ2-5	CASSMTEQETQYF
TRBV27	-	TRBJ2-2	CASTPGDRYTGELFF
TRBV5-1	many	TRBJ1-1	CASSPGLTLNTEAFF
TRBV20-1	many	TRBJ2-2	CSARSSLAGELFF
TRBV2	-	TRBJ1-2	CASRAQGGSNYGYTF
TRBV20-1	many	TRBJ2-5	CSARDSEAAQETQYF
TRBV12-3/TRBV12-4	many	TRBJ2-5	CASSPSAEETQYF
TRBV28	many	TRBJ2-5	CASRTPGGWETQYF
TRBV24-1	many	TRBJ2-5	CATSAASGSPGGGQETQYF
TRBV29-1	many	TRBJ2-7	CSVEGLPQTPYEQYF
TRBV18	few	TRBJ2-3	CASSPPQSLTDTQYF
TRBV6-5	many	TRBJ2-3	CASSYSIGGADTQYF
TRBV28	-	TRBJ1-2	CASSNTQFGYTF
TRBV6-2/TRBV6-3	many	TRBJ2-7	CASSYGVGQGSYEQYF
TRBV24-1	many	TRBJ2-1	CATSDLTGDGGNEQFF
TRBV20-1	many	TRBJ2-3	CSATPPIEAQRTQYF
TRBV18	many	TRBJ2-3	CASSPDSPTDTQYF
TRBV6-4	-	TRBJ2-7	CASSAGTSGYEQYF